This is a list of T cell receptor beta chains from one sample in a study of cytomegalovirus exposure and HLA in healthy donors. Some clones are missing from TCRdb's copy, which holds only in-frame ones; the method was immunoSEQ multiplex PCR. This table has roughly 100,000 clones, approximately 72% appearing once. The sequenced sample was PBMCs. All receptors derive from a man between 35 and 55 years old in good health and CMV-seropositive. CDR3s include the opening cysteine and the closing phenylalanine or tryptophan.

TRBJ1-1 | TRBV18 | CASSPPVGTEAFF
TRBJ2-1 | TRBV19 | CASRPTRGPTFYNEQFF
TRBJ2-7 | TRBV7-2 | CASSLRERLAGEGTYEQYF
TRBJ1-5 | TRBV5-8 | CASSIRTGSQPQHF
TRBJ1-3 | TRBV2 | CASSELSSGNTIYF
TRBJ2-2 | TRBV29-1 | CSAGLASGDTGELFF
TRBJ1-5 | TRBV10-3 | CATNPTTGYSNQPQHF
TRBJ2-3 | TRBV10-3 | CAISESETGGTDTQYF
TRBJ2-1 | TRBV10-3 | CAISESMTSGSHSEQFF
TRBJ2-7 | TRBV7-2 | CASSSAGTGTYEQYF
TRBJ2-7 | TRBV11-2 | CASSLAGGPGYEQYF
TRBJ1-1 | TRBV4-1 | CASSPDRVNTEAFF
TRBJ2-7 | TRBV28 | CASSLGSVKGYEQYF
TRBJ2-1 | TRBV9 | CASSAGTEYNEQFF
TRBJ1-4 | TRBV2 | CASSGDRGDEKLFF
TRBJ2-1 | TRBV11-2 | CASSLVSVYNEQFF
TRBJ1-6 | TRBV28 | CASHSPGNNSPLHF
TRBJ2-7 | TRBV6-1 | CASSEEPGVNEQYF
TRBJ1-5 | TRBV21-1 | CASSKADRKYSNQPQHF
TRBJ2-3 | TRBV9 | CASSAQIDTQYF
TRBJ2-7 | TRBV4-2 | CASSLQGRGEQYF
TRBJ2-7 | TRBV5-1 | CASSPGQGMAYEQYF